The rows below give T cell receptor beta chains drawn from one sample of a study of early T cells in non-severe SARS-CoV-2 infection. TCRdb called the 5' RACE reads again in MiXCR, with one record for every CDR3 protein. This table holds 40,000 or so distinct CDR3 sequences, roughly 7.9% found once. Specimen: whole blood, collected at baseline. Receptors were obtained from an adult who was a healthcare worker with PCR-confirmed SARS-CoV-2 infection or an uninfected control (not recorded which). CDR3s include the opening cysteine and the closing phenylalanine or tryptophan. A D gene is named only where the DNA matches it firmly. Clone sizes are given selectively: once, few, many, or a class where the clone is expanded.

many	TRBD1	TRBJ2-5	TRBV5-1	CASSFGQGAGTQYF	TGCGCCAGCAGCTTTGGACAGGGGGCGGGGACCCAGTACTTC
NA	NA	TRBJ2-5	TRBV25-1	CASSEFDTGETQYF	TGTGCCAGCAGTGAATTCGACACCGGCGAGACCCAGTACTTC
many	NA	TRBJ1-4	TRBV19	CASELWSGSGELFF	TGTGCCAGCGAACTCTGGTCAGGCAGCGGGGAACTGTTTTTT
NA	TRBD1	TRBJ1-4	TRBV16	CASSHPGTVSEKLFF	TGTGCCAGCAGCCACCCCGGGACAGTGAGTGAAAAACTGTTTTTT
once	NA	TRBJ2-3	TRBV4-3	CASSQDRVSTDTQYF	TGCGCCAGCAGCCAAGACCGGGTCAGCACAGATACGCAGTATTTT
many	NA	TRBJ2-2	TRBV15	CATSPGSVTGELFF	TGTGCCACCAGTCCGGGGTCGGTCACCGGGGAGCTGTTTTTT
NA	NA	TRBJ1-1	TRBV27	CASSLGQGLVHTEAFF	TGTGCCAGCAGTTTAGGTCAGGGGCTGGTGCACACTGAAGCTTTCTTT
many	NA	TRBJ1-5	TRBV11-1	CASSLGVNQPQHF	TGTGCCAGCAGCTTAGGCGTTAATCAGCCCCAGCATTTT
few	NA	TRBJ1-3	TRBV6-5	CATTRGSGNTIYF	TGTGCCACCACTCGGGGCTCTGGAAACACCATATATTTT
NA	TRBD2	TRBJ2-2	TRBV7-6	CASSSGLAGGSNTGELFF	TGTGCCAGCAGCTCGGGACTAGCGGGGGGCTCGAACACCGGGGAGCTGTTTTTT
few	NA	TRBJ2-6	TRBV7-2	CASSRDRTSGANVLTF	TGTGCCAGCAGCAGAGACAGGACCTCTGGGGCCAACGTCCTGACTTTC
few	TRBD2	TRBJ2-5	TRBV12-3/TRBV12-4	CASSHGLAGREETQYF	TGTGCCAGCAGTCACGGACTAGCGGGGAGGGAAGAGACCCAGTACTTC
few	NA	TRBJ1-5	TRBV2	CASASKNQPQHF	TGTGCCAGCGCGTCTAAGAATCAGCCCCAGCATTTT
many	NA	TRBJ1-5	TRBV6-6	CASSYFGDGTSNQPQHF	TGTGCCAGCAGTTACTTTGGGGACGGAACCTCCAATCAGCCCCAGCATTTT
few	NA	TRBJ1-1	TRBV6-5	CASSSLGPGEAFF	TGTGCCAGCAGTTCCCTGGGGCCCGGGGAGGCTTTCTTT
many	NA	TRBJ1-1	TRBV20-1	CSVRQGDTEAFF	TGCAGCGTTCGTCAAGGGGATACTGAAGCTTTCTTT
few	NA	TRBJ2-5	TRBV11-2	CASSKTTAGPKTQYF	TGTGCCAGCAGCAAGACTACAGCCGGTCCAAAGACCCAGTACTTC
many	NA	TRBJ2-2	TRBV5-1	CASSLGRGSNTGELFF	TGCGCCAGCAGCTTGGGTCGCGGGTCGAACACCGGGGAGCTGTTTTTT
few	NA	TRBJ1-2	TRBV6-6	CASALVSNYGYTF	TGTGCCAGCGCCCTGGTCAGTAACTATGGCTACACCTTC
many	TRBD1	TRBJ2-7	TRBV7-9	CASSRSDRFSYEQYF	TGTGCCAGCAGCCGCTCGGACAGGTTCTCCTACGAGCAGTACTTC
medium-sized	TRBD2	TRBJ2-3	TRBV7-6	CASSSLLASGVLLPGTQYF	TGTGCCAGCAGCTCTCTGCTGGCTAGCGGGGTACTACTTCCGGGAACGCAGTATTTT
many	NA	TRBJ1-6	TRBV12-3/TRBV12-4	CASSHLPFRPAGNSPLHF	TGTGCCAGCAGTCACCTTCCGTTTCGTCCCGCTGGCAATTCACCCCTCCACTTT
few	TRBD1	TRBJ1-1	TRBV11-2	CASSVRQGLNTEAFF	TGTGCCAGCAGCGTAAGACAGGGACTGAACACTGAAGCTTTCTTT
few	TRBD1	TRBJ1-5	TRBV6-6	CASSTGQGESQPQHF	TGTGCCAGCAGTACGGGACAGGGGGAAAGTCAGCCCCAGCATTTT
NA	TRBD1	TRBJ2-2	TRBV10-3	CAIRSWDRGTGELFF	TGTGCCATCCGTTCCTGGGACAGAGGTACCGGGGAGCTGTTTTTT
NA	NA	TRBJ1-5	TRBV19	CASSKNRNNQPQHF	TGTGCCAGTAGTAAAAACAGGAACAATCAGCCCCAGCATTTT
few	TRBD1	TRBJ2-1	TRBV6-1	CASSLGQGGSNEQFF	TGTGCCAGCAGCCTCGGACAGGGCGGGTCCAATGAGCAGTTCTTC
many	TRBD1	TRBJ1-1	TRBV29-1	CSVEYRGNTEAFF	TGCAGCGTTGAATACAGGGGAAACACTGAAGCTTTCTTT
NA	NA	TRBJ2-7	TRBV2	CASSVGYEQYF	TGTGCCAGCAGTGTGGGGTACGAGCAGTACTTC
many	TRBD2	TRBJ2-1	TRBV30	CAWRLAGGSNEQFF	TGTGCCTGGAGGTTAGCGGGGGGCTCCAATGAGCAGTTCTTC
NA	TRBD2	TRBJ2-7	TRBV14	CASSQDPGTSGAAYEQYF	TGTGCCAGCAGCCAAGACCCCGGGACTAGCGGGGCAGCCTACGAGCAGTACTTC
few	TRBD1	TRBJ2-7	TRBV12-3/TRBV12-4	CASSPTGDISYEQYF	TGTGCCAGCAGTCCAACAGGGGATATATCCTACGAGCAGTACTTC
NA	TRBD2	TRBJ2-5	TRBV10-2	CATSGGQLETQYF	TGCGCCACCTCGGGAGGGCAGCTAGAGACCCAGTACTTC
medium-sized	TRBD1	TRBJ2-1	TRBV7-9	CASSLAGFRGNEQFF	TGTGCCAGCAGCTTAGCTGGGTTCAGGGGGAATGAGCAGTTCTTC
NA	NA	TRBJ2-2	TRBV19	CASTTDGGFGTGELFF	TGTGCCAGTACCACCGACGGAGGTTTTGGTACCGGGGAGCTGTTTTTT
few	NA	TRBJ2-1	TRBV9	CASSVEADFLDEQFF	TGTGCCAGCAGCGTAGAGGCAGACTTTTTGGATGAGCAGTTCTTC
many	TRBD2	TRBJ2-1	TRBV4-1	CASSQGGGAYNEQFF	TGTGCCAGCAGCCAAGGCGGGGGGGCCTACAATGAGCAGTTCTTC
NA	NA	TRBJ2-7	TRBV5-5	CASSLGSGPYEQYF	TGTGCCAGCAGCTTGGGATCTGGACCTTACGAGCAGTACTTC
NA	NA	TRBJ2-2	TRBV3-1	CASSQVSLENTGELFF	TGTGCCAGCAGCCAAGTGAGCCTAGAGAACACCGGGGAGCTGTTTTTT
once	NA	TRBJ1-1	TRBV11-2	CASSFDRRPEAFF	TGTGCCAGCAGCTTCGATAGGAGGCCTGAAGCTTTCTTT
NA	NA	TRBJ1-2	TRBV18	CASSPRRADGYTF	TGTGCCAGCTCACCCCGCAGAGCTGATGGCTACACCTTC
many	NA	TRBJ2-3	TRBV7-2	CASSLGSRATDTQYF	TGTGCCAGCAGCTTAGGTTCGAGGGCGACAGATACGCAGTATTTT
many	NA	TRBJ1-1	TRBV6-2/TRBV6-3	CASIPHGGRTMNTEAFF	TGTGCCAGCATTCCCCACGGGGGCAGAACGATGAACACTGAAGCTTTCTTT
many	NA	TRBJ2-5	TRBV2	CASSEGRGLYQETQYF	TGTGCCAGCAGTGAAGGCAGAGGATTGTACCAAGAGACCCAGTACTTC
few	NA	TRBJ2-6	TRBV11-2	CASSLRGTPGHYSSGANVLTF	TGTGCCAGCAGCTTAAGGGGTACCCCGGGACACTATAGCTCTGGGGCCAACGTCCTGACTTTC
many	NA	TRBJ1-2	TRBV3-1	CASSQGTGYGYTF	TGTGCCAGCAGCCAAGGCACAGGGTATGGCTACACCTTC
NA	TRBD1	TRBJ2-1	TRBV4-1	CASSQAGTEYYNEQFF	TGCGCCAGCAGCCAAGCCGGGACAGAATACTACAATGAGCAGTTCTTC
many	TRBD1	TRBJ2-4	TRBV5-1	CASSLRTGQGNIQYF	TGCGCCAGCAGCTTACGGACAGGACAGGGAAACATTCAGTACTTC
many	TRBD1	TRBJ1-5	TRBV25-1	CASSESGTGSQPQHF	TGTGCCAGCAGTGAATCCGGGACAGGGAGTCAGCCCCAGCATTTT
few	NA	TRBJ1-5	TRBV4-1	CASSQVPWQGNQPQHF	TGCGCCAGCAGCCAAGTCCCGTGGCAGGGGAATCAGCCCCAGCATTTT
few	TRBD1	TRBJ2-2	TRBV5-6	CASTPFFGQGGDGELFF	TGTGCCAGCACCCCGTTCTTCGGACAGGGAGGAGACGGGGAGCTGTTTTTT
many	NA	TRBJ2-1	TRBV11-2	CASSLEAPESYNEQFF	TGTGCCAGCAGCTTAGAAGCCCCAGAATCGTACAATGAGCAGTTCTTC
many	NA	TRBJ2-3	TRBV10-3	CAITEGGTDTQYF	TGTGCCATCACCGAGGGGGGCACAGATACGCAGTATTTT
few	NA	TRBJ1-5	TRBV19	CASSQTGGAGQPQHF	TGTGCCAGTAGCCAGACCGGGGGCGCCGGGCAGCCCCAGCATTTT
many	TRBD1	TRBJ2-7	TRBV6-5	CASSPGQGVSEQYF	TGTGCCAGCAGTCCGGGACAGGGTGTTAGCGAGCAGTACTTC
few	TRBD2	TRBJ2-7	TRBV9	CASSPYSGFAINEQYF	TGTGCCAGCAGCCCGTATAGCGGGTTCGCTATCAACGAGCAGTACTTC
NA	NA	TRBJ1-2	TRBV11-2	CASIGHRTEGKYYGYTF	TGTGCCAGCATTGGTCATAGGACGGAGGGAAAGTACTATGGCTACACCTTC